These 20 T cell receptor beta chains share one sample of origin, sequenced in a study of technical replicates of blood from a handful of donors. Assay used: immunoSEQ multiplex PCR; TCRdb lists only in-frame clones, some missing. The data hold 70,000 to 85,000 clones, with 95% observed a single time. Sequencing was done on a sample of T cells isolated from PBMCs. These receptors were collected from a human donor in good health.

The V and J genes are TRBV7-9 and TRBJ1-5; 9 bases are shared with TRBD1. V was clipped by 5 bases and J by 7 bases; unmatched bases: 6. The CDR3 extends over 14 amino acids. CDR1 is SEHNR and CDR2 is FQNEAQ in the germline V gene (reference sequence). The CDR3 nucleotides are TGTGCCAGCAGCCCCACAGGGGGCGGACAGCCCCAGCATTTT. Its translation: CASSPTGGGQPQHF.

The rearrangement links TRBV6-1 to TRBJ1-4; D possibly corresponds to TRBD1 (6 bases). The CDR3 covers 13 residues. The V gene lost 2 bases and the J gene lost 17 bases, with 18 bases spanning the gap. From germline, CDR1 is MNHNS and CDR2 SASEGT. This CDR3 is CASSESDSFLDFF. CDR3 coding DNA: TGTGCCAGCAGTGAATCGGACAGCTTCTTAGATTTTTTT.

The J gene is TRBJ2-7, the V gene TRBV7-3, with 9 bases fitting TRBD1. Germline values: CDR1 SGHTA, CDR2 FQGTGA. Trimming took 1 base from V and 3 from J; bases not matched to a gene: 4. There are 15 residues in the CDR3. CDR3 protein: CASSLIGTGNYEQYF. CDR3 in DNA: TGTGCCAGCAGCTTAATAGGGACAGGGAACTACGAGCAGTACTTC.

V is TRBV27 and J is TRBJ2-7; 9 nucleotides line up with TRBD1. V lost 5 bases to trimming and J lost 4 bases; unmatched junction nucleotides: 6. This CDR3 is built from 14 residues. Per germline, CDR1 MNHEY and CDR2 SMNVEV (reference sequence). The DNA for the CDR3 is TGTGCCAGCAGTGCCGGGACAGGGTTTTACGAGCAGTACTTC. Protein sequence: CASSAGTGFYEQYF.

This chain connects TRBV7-9 to TRBJ1-2; no clear D gene. The CDR3 consists of 13 residues. Germline CDR1 is SEHNR and CDR2 is FQNEAQ (reference sequence). Trimming cost V 5 bases and J 2 bases, with 9 bases left between them. The CDR3, as DNA: TGTGCCAGCAGCCTAACAGCAAACTATGGCTACACCTTC. It encodes CASSLTANYGYTF.

The rearrangement links TRBV25-1 to TRBJ1-4; no reliable D call. CDR1 and CDR2 from the germline V gene are MGHDK and SYGVNS. V was clipped by 2 bases and J by 8 bases, with 12 bases between them. This CDR3 spans 14 amino acids. In DNA form, the CDR3 reads TGTGCCAGCAGTGAAGGGCCGCTATACGAAAAACTGTTTTTT. It encodes CASSEGPLYEKLFF. The full variable domain, its missing parts supplied by reference TRBV25-1 and TRBJ1-4, is EADIYQTPRYLVIGTGKKITLECSQTMGHDKMYWYQQDPGMELHLIHYSYGVNSTEKGDLSSESTVSRIRTEHFPLTLESARPSHTSQYLCASSEGPLYEKLFFGSGTQLSVL.

CDR3 loop: CASSQGIAGLGNQPQHF. CDR3 DNA: TGCGCCAGCAGCCAAGGGATTGCGGGGTTAGGCAATCAGCCCCAGCATTTT. The chain has TRBV4-1 and TRBJ1-5, with D hard to call. CDR1 and CDR2 from the germline V gene are MGHRA and YSYEKL. Deletions cut 1 base from V and 2 bases from J, with 15 bases between. This CDR3 comprises 17 residues.

The chain employs TRBV5-4 and TRBJ2-5, with D possibly matching TRBD1 (6 bases). The CDR3 totals 15 residues. CDR1 and CDR2 from the germline V gene are SGHNT and YYREEE (reference sequence). Trimming left V 0 bases short and J 3 bases short, with 12 bases between. CDR3 in amino acids: CASSLGPGAEETQYF. Written as DNA, the CDR3 is TGTGCCAGCAGCTTGGGGCCAGGGGCAGAAGAGACCCAGTACTTC.

The chain carries TRBV19 and TRBJ1-6, with TRBD1 as a possible D gene (5 bases). The CDR3 is 14 residues long. V was cut by 0 bases and J by 10 bases, with 10 bases left in between. Per the germline V gene, CDR1 is LNHDA and CDR2 is SQIVND (reference sequence). The CDR3 DNA follows: TGTGCCAGTAGTATAGACAGGGTGCAATCACCCCTCCACTTT. Translating gives CASSIDRVQSPLHF.

The table lists this clone with a count of one. The chain combines TRBV5-1 with TRBJ2-1, with TRBD2 matching over 13 bases. V lost 1 base to trimming and J lost 9 bases; unmatched junction nucleotides: 4. The V gene's germline CDR1 is SGHRS and CDR2 YFSETQ. The CDR3 spans 15 residues. The CDR3 is CASSLSLAGGREQFF. In DNA, the CDR3 is TGCGCCAGCAGCTTGTCACTAGCGGGGGGGCGTGAGCAGTTCTTC.

The gene calls are TRBV11-2 and TRBJ1-6; D is uncertain. Looked up from germline, CDR1 is SGHAT and CDR2 is FQNNGV. The CDR3 runs 19 residues. Deletions cut 1 base from V and 0 bases from J, with 16 bases between. The CDR3 DNA reads TGTGCCAGCAGCTTAGGAGGTGACTTATTTAGCTCCTATAATTCACCCCTCCACTTT. It yields the protein CASSLGGDLFSSYNSPLHF.

The chain couples TRBV4-1 to TRBJ2-7, with D perhaps TRBD1 (6 bases). Germline V gene data show CDR1 as MGHRA and CDR2 as YSYEKL. This CDR3 comprises 14 residues. The ends were cut back, 2 bases at V and 5 bases at J, with 13 bases in the middle. The CDR3 coding sequence is TGCGCCAGCAGCCAAATGGTGGGGGCGGACGAGCAGTACTTC. Amino acids: CASSQMVGADEQYF.

The chain couples TRBV5-1 to TRBJ2-6, with a tentative D call TRBD1 (6 bases). The germline gives CDR1 SGHRS, CDR2 YFSETQ. This CDR3 region has 19 residues. Trimming removed 4 bases at V and 3 bases at J, with 23 bases between. The CDR3 loop reads CASSHQQGSGPFGANVLTF. The CDR3 region has the DNA TGCGCCAGCAGCCACCAACAGGGTTCCGGGCCCTTTGGGGCCAACGTCCTGACTTTC. The full variable domain, in which reference TRBV5-1 and TRBJ2-6 provide the parts outside the CDR3, is KAGVTQTPRYLIKTRGQQVTLSCSPISGHRSVSWYQQTPGQGLQFLFEYFSETQRNKGNFPGRFSGRQFSNSRSEMNVSTLELGDSALYLCASSHQQGSGPFGANVLTFGAGSRLTVL.

This sequence joins TRBV7-9 and TRBJ1-5; D remains ambiguous. This CDR3 has 13 amino acids. CDR1 is SEHNR, CDR2 FQNEAQ, per germline (reference sequence). Trimming removed 5 bases at V and 2 bases at J, with 7 bases between. The CDR3 DNA is TGTGCCAGCAGCCAAACAGGCAATCAGCCCCAGCATTTT. Translation: CASSQTGNQPQHF.

The rearrangement uses TRBV29-1 and TRBJ1-2; TRBD1 is a possible D gene (5 bases). V gave up 7 bases and J gave up 6 bases, with 18 bases separating them. Germline V gives CDR1 SQVTM, CDR2 ANQGSEA. The CDR3 is 13 residues long. The CDR3 region has the DNA TGCAGCGCCATCATTGCAGGGTCGGATGGCTACACCTTC. It is translated as CSAIIAGSDGYTF.

This chain joins TRBV7-2 and TRBJ2-3, with 8 bases aligning to TRBD2. Germline CDR1 and CDR2: SGHTA and FQGNSA. V shed 5 bases and J 2 bases; nucleotides not matched to a gene: 15. The CDR3 covers 18 residues. The chain's CDR3 is CASSRIGLAGRVTDTQYF. In nucleotides, the CDR3 is TGTGCCAGCAGCCGTATCGGCCTAGCGGGTCGTGTCACAGATACGCAGTATTTT.

The chain has TRBV4-1 and TRBJ2-7; tentative D call: TRBD1 (6 bases). The CDR3 runs 14 residues. Looked up from germline, CDR1 is MGHRA and CDR2 is YSYEKL. V shed 0 bases and J shed 1 base, with 7 bases lying between them. CDR3 bases: TGCGCCAGCAGCCAAGATACAGGGTCCTACGAGCAGTACTTC. This encodes CASSQDTGSYEQYF.

This chain joins TRBV19 and TRBJ1-3; the D is unclear. Germline assignment: CDR1 LNHDA and CDR2 SQIVND (reference sequence). The CDR3 is 15 amino acids. V lost 7 bases, J lost 0 bases, and 13 bases lay in between. Written as DNA, the CDR3 is TGTGCCAGTAACTTGAGTCTCCGCTCTGGAAACACCATATATTTT. Translated: CASNLSLRSGNTIYF.

The chain carries TRBV19 and TRBJ2-3; TRBD1 agrees at 9 bases. Germline values: CDR1 LNHDA, CDR2 SQIVND (reference sequence). This CDR3 has 16 residues. After removal of 0 bases from V and 7 bases from J, the junction contained 8 bases not matched to a gene. CDR3 in amino acids: CASSIDPGQGKNTQYF. The CDR3, as DNA: TGTGCCAGTAGTATAGACCCGGGACAGGGAAAGAATACGCAGTATTTT.

As regards this clone: The junction shows a germline mismatch at one end, possibly a read error. The V gene is TRBV6-1, the J gene TRBJ1-5; the D is unclear. The CDR3 length is 14 residues. CDR1 and CDR2 from the germline V gene are MNHNS and SASEGT. CDR3 nucleotides: TGCGGAGGTGGAAAACAAGGGAGTTCCCAGCCCCAGCATTTT. Translated: CGGGKQGSSQPQHF.